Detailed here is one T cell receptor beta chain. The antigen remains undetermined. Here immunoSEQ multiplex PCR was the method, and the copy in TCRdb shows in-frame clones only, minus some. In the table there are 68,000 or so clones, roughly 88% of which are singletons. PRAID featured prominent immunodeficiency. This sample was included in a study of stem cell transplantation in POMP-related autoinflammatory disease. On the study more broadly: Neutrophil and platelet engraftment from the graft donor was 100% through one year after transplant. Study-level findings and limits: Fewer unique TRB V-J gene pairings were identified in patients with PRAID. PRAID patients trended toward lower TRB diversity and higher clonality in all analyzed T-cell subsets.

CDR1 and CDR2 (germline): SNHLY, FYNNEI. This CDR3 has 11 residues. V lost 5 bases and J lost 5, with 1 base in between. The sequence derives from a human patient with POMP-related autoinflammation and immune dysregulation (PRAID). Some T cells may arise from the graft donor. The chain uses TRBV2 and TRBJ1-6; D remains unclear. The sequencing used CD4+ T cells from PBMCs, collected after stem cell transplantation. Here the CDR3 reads CASSNNSPLHF. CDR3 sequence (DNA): TGTGCCAGCAGTAATAATTCACCCCTCCACTTT.